This TCR beta chain was captured by sequencing in a study of blood T cell repertoires in COVID-19. The overall study: Sources were T cells, B-cell-depleted T cells, or PBMCs; the material itself was cDNA or gDNA.

Using immunoSEQ multiplex PCR, the repertoire was profiled, and TCRdb retains in-frame clones only, with some absent. The data contain about 350,000 clones, over 85% of them singletons. The V and J ends lost 10 bases and 8 bases respectively, with 20 bases between them. CDR3 length: 14 amino acids. In germline, CDR1 is MRHNA, CDR2 SNTAGT. This chain joins TRBV6-4 and TRBJ1-4; perhaps TRBD1 as D (5 bases). Sequenced: peripheral blood. The TCR comes from a woman aged 60-75 years with COVID-19, enrolled during active disease. The CDR3 region has the DNA TGTGCCAAAGGCCTGACAGAAATGAACGAAAAACTGTTTTTT. Translation gives CAKGLTEMNEKLFF.